A single sample is the source of the 19 T cell receptor beta chains below, sequenced in a study of blood T cells in healthy people across ages. The use of a sample-barcoded 5' primer and a J-beta primer mix characterized a second PCR of about 6 to 12 cycles. TCRdb fed the 5' RACE reads into MiXCR, producing one record per CDR3 protein. This sample yields 1,800,000 or so distinct CDR3 sequences, of which about two fifths are seen a single time; around 23% belongs to the top ten. Sequenced: blood. The origin of the receptors is a human donor in good health.

The chain joins TRBV12-3 or TRBV12-4 to TRBJ2-3; no definite D call. Trimming took off 3 bases at V and 1 base at J, with 8 bases between the two ends. CDR3 length equals 14 residues. CDR3 protein: CASSFDTGTDTQYF. CDR3 sequence (DNA): TGTGCCAGCAGTTTTGATACGGGCACAGATACGCAGTATTTT.

This clonotype turned up a few times. The chain combines TRBV11-3 with TRBJ2-3, with a weak D call TRBD2 (6 bases). V was shortened by 5 bases and J by 4 bases, with 22 bases between the two germline ends. The CDR3 consists of 17 residues. From germline, CDR1 is SGHNT and CDR2 YENEEA. The DNA for the CDR3 is TGTGCCAGCAGCCAACTCCGACTAGTTAGATACGCAGATACGCAGTATTTT. Its translation: CASSQLRLVRYADTQYF. The variable domain in full, with the rest retrieved from reference TRBV11-3 and TRBJ2-3, is EAGVVQSPRYKIIEKKQPVAFWCNPISGHNTLYWYLQNLGQGPELLIRYENEEAVDDSQLPKDRFSAERLKGVDSTLKIQPAELGDSAVYLCASSQLRLVRYADTQYFGPGTRLTVL.

This rearrangement joins TRBV29-1 to TRBJ2-7; D gene unclear. Germline V gene lookup returns CDR1 SQVTM and CDR2 ANQGSEA. V gave up 1 base and J gave up 2 bases, with 15 bases separating them. CDR3 length: 15 amino acids. The CDR3 sequence: CSVEGITRNTYEQYF. CDR3 bases: TGCAGCGTTGAAGGTATCACAAGGAACACCTACGAGCAGTACTTC.

This clonotype has just a few counts. The rearrangement links TRBV4-1 to TRBJ2-7; TRBD2 agrees at 11 bases. The CDR3 is 16 amino acids. CDR1 is MGHRA and CDR2 is YSYEKL in the germline V gene. With 2 bases clipped from V and 4 bases from J, the junction kept 7 bases outside the gene matches. CDR3 DNA: TGCGCCAGCAGCCAATTAATAGCGGGGGGGAGATACGAGCAGTACTTC. Translation gives CASSQLIAGGRYEQYF.

This clonotype appeared a few times. The chain recombines TRBV6-6 with TRBJ1-2; D possibly corresponds to TRBD1 (5 bases). Germline V lookup: CDR1 MNHNY, CDR2 SVGAGI (reference sequence). The V end was cut by 2 bases, the J end by 7 bases, with 20 bases between. The CDR3 extends over 16 amino acids. The CDR3 spells CASSYPRDPGMAGYTF. CDR3 DNA sequence: TGTGCCAGCAGTTACCCCCGTGACCCAGGGATGGCTGGCTACACCTTC.

This clonotype appeared many times. V is TRBV7-2 and J is TRBJ2-7; 7 nucleotides match TRBD1. The ends lost 5 bases at V and 3 bases at J; junction bases unmatched: 4. The CDR3 extends over 13 amino acids. The germline V gene has CDR1 SGHTA and CDR2 FQGNSA. This CDR3 is CASSLTGIYEQYF. In DNA form, the CDR3 reads TGTGCCAGCAGCCTGACAGGGATCTACGAGCAGTACTTC.

A few counts support this clonotype. The rearrangement uses TRBV7-6 and TRBJ2-1; TRBD2 aligns across 7 bases. CDR1 SGHVS and CDR2 FNYEAQ come from the germline V gene. The CDR3 length is 15 residues. With V trimmed by 1 base and J by 2 bases, 2 bases remained unmatched. The CDR3 nucleotides are TGTGCCAGCAGCTTAGGGACTAGAGCCTACAATGAGCAGTTCTTC. Protein sequence: CASSLGTRAYNEQFF.

This clonotype appeared a few times. The V and J genes are TRBV4-1 and TRBJ2-3, with a weak D call TRBD2 (7 bases). Germline V gene lookup returns CDR1 MGHRA and CDR2 YSYEKL. Trimming took off 4 bases at V and 0 bases at J, with 23 bases between the two ends. This CDR3 contains 19 residues. CDR3 in DNA: TGCGCCAGCAGCCGCCTTCTTGCGGGTGGGGGGGCGAGCACAGATACGCAGTATTTT. Its protein product is CASSRLLAGGGASTDTQYF.

This chain connects TRBV12-3 or TRBV12-4 to TRBJ2-4; D is perhaps TRBD2 (5 bases). The J call may be wrong; the DNA end is better matched by TRBJ2-7. CDR3 size: 13 residues. CDR3 residues: CASSLAGSGEQYF. CDR3 sequence (DNA): TGTGCCAGCAGTTTAGCGGGGAGTGGCGAGCAGTACTTC.

The J gene is TRBJ2-7, the V gene TRBV12-3 or TRBV12-4, with a weak D call TRBD1 (5 bases). Trimming removed 8 bases at V and 0 bases at J, with 20 bases between. The CDR3 is made up of 16 amino acids. The CDR3 sequence: CASAPGPLGDSYEQYF. Here the CDR3 DNA reads TGTGCCAGCGCCCCCGGGCCTCTAGGGGACTCCTACGAGCAGTACTTC.

This rearrangement joins TRBV24-1 to TRBJ2-1; TRBD1 might be the D (6 bases). The DNA end is more similar to TRBJ2-7, so the J call may be wrong. Germline V gene lookup returns CDR1 KGHDR and CDR2 SFDVKD. CDR3 length equals 16 residues. The CDR3 is CATSEATGNPVNEQYF. The CDR3 nucleotides are TGTGCCACCAGTGAGGCTACAGGGAACCCCGTTAACGAGCAGTACTTC.

V is TRBV28 and J is TRBJ1-4; tentatively, D is TRBD1 (6 bases). CDR1 is MDHEN and CDR2 is SYDVKM in the germline V gene. Trimming stripped 2 bases from V and 2 bases from J, with 9 bases between. The length of the CDR3 is 15 residues. The CDR3, as DNA: TGTGCCAGCAGTTTAGACCAGGGGACTAATGAAAAACTGTTTTTT. Amino acid sequence: CASSLDQGTNEKLFF.

V usage is TRBV4-3 and J usage is TRBJ1-4; possibly TRBD1 for D (6 bases). Between the trimmed V and J ends, which lost 4 bases and 8 bases, there was a span of 29 bases. CDR1 and CDR2 (germline): LGHNA, YSLEER. The CDR3 is 19 amino acids. The CDR3 bases are TGCGCCAGCAGCCCATTGGTGGCCAGGGGAAAGTTTGCCGCGGAAAAACTGTTTTTT. This codes for CASSPLVARGKFAAEKLFF.

A few counts support this clonotype. The gene calls are TRBV7-9 and TRBJ2-6; D ambiguous. This CDR3 contains 15 residues. V gave up 3 bases and J gave up 1 base, with 7 bases separating them. CDR1 and CDR2 from the germline V gene are SEHNR and FQNEAQ (reference sequence). The CDR3 loop reads CASSFEESGANVLTF. For the CDR3, the DNA is TGTGCCAGCAGCTTTGAGGAATCTGGGGCCAACGTCCTGACTTTC.

This chain joins TRBV12-3 or TRBV12-4 and TRBJ1-2; D is uncertain. V lost 7 bases and J 3 bases, leaving 12 bases between the germline ends. The CDR3 is made up of 13 amino acids. Here the CDR3 reads CASTGPEDYGYTF. DNA of the CDR3: TGTGCCAGCACTGGACCGGAGGACTATGGCTACACCTTC.

V gene TRBV2 combines with J gene TRBJ2-3; D may be TRBD2 (6 bases). Trimming took 3 bases from V and 1 from J, leaving 11 bases between them. Germline V gene sequence: CDR1 SNHLY, CDR2 FYNNEI. The CDR3 contains 15 residues. DNA of the CDR3: TGTGCCAGCAGTGAGGGGTCGGGGGGCACAGATACGCAGTATTTT. This codes for CASSEGSGGTDTQYF. Based on the CDR3 plus reference TRBV2 and TRBJ2-3, the full variable domain is EPEVTQTPSHQVTQMGQEVILRCVPISNHLYFYWYRQILGQKVEFLVSFYNNEISEKSEIFDDQFSVERPDGSNFTLKIRSTKLEDSAMYFCASSEGSGGTDTQYFGPGTRLTVL.

The chain recombines TRBV20-1 with TRBJ1-6; 9 positions agree with TRBD1. The length of the CDR3 is 14 residues. The germline V gene encodes CDR1 DFQATT and CDR2 SNEGSKA (reference sequence). The trim removed 3 bases at V and 9 bases at J, leaving 6 bases unmatched. CDR3 residues: CSASFVTGGSPLHF. CDR3 coding DNA: TGCAGTGCTAGTTTTGTGACAGGGGGTTCACCCCTCCACTTT.

The sample holds a few counts of this clonotype. The chain links TRBV2 to TRBJ1-2; 7 nucleotides agree with TRBD1. The CDR3 is 13 amino acids. V lost 6 bases and J lost 3; bases outside the gene matches: 4. The germline CDR1 and CDR2 sequences are SNHLY and FYNNEI. The CDR3 region is CASRIGTDYGYTF. CDR3 in DNA: TGTGCCAGCAGGATAGGGACAGACTATGGCTACACCTTC.

The chain couples TRBV4-1 to TRBJ2-2, with D possibly matching TRBD1 (5 bases). The V end was cut by 6 bases, the J end by 9 bases, with 20 bases between. Germline lookup yields CDR1 MGHRA and CDR2 YSYEKL. This CDR3 region has 15 residues. CDR3 in amino acids: CASSQQAVNRRELFF. CDR3 sequence (DNA): TGCGCCAGCAGTCAACAGGCAGTAAACCGTAGGGAGCTGTTTTTT.